This T cell receptor beta chain was recovered during a study of blood T cell repertoires in COVID-19. Across about two dozen US areas, participants ranged in age from about 18 to 90 years. Losses at the gene ends were 9 bases for V and 0 bases for J; bases not matched to a gene: 7. Germline loops: CDR1 LNHDA, CDR2 SQIVND (reference sequence). CDR3 length equals 15 residues. Profiling relied on immunoSEQ multiplex PCR, and the TCRdb table lists in-frame clones only, not all of them. The data hold about 300,000 clones, with just over 85% observed a single time. The clonotype was recovered from a man aged 25 to 40 who had recovered from COVID-19. The chain joins TRBV19 to TRBJ2-1; 8 nucleotides agree with TRBD2. Sequenced sample: PBMCs or T cells enriched from blood (not recorded which). The CDR3 DNA is TGTGCCAGCAAGCGGGAGTCGAGCTCCTACAATGAGCAGTTCTTC. Translated, it gives CASKRESSSYNEQFF.